The rows below give T cell receptor beta chains drawn from one sample of a study of cytomegalovirus exposure and HLA in healthy donors. Assay: immunoSEQ multiplex PCR; the TCRdb copy retains only in-frame clones and omits some. The table has roughly 100,000 clones, roughly three quarters seen once. Sequencing was done on a sample of PBMCs. These receptors were taken from a middle-aged man in good health and CMV-seropositive. Each CDR3 is given with its conserved first and last residue. Each record gives: CDR3 length, J gene, D gene, V gene, clone size, CDR3 protein, CDR3 DNA. D genes are given only for firm matches. The size of a clone is reported for some rows only, either as once, few or many, or as a class for expanded clones.

17 TRBJ2-7 TRBD1 TRBV29-1 . CSVEVYRDRARVSGQYF TGCAGCGTTGAAGTCTATCGAGACAGGGCTCGAGTTTCGGGGCAGTACTTC
16 TRBJ2-1 . TRBV5-1 . CASSLSGSPSLNEQFF TGCGCCAGCAGCTTGAGTGGTAGCCCTTCCCTCAATGAGCAGTTCTTC
17 TRBJ2-4 . TRBV15 few CATSRDQGTLAKNIQYF TGTGCCACCAGCAGAGATCAGGGCACCTTAGCCAAAAACATTCAGTACTTC
15 TRBJ2-3 TRBD2 TRBV28 . CASIPGGPSTDTQYF TGTGCCAGCATACCGGGAGGGCCGAGCACAGATACGCAGTATTTT
14 TRBJ2-7 TRBD1 TRBV25-1 once CASSESTGGAEQYF TGTGCCAGCAGTGAATCCACAGGGGGCGCCGAGCAGTACTTC
11 TRBJ2-7 . TRBV29-1 once CSATYHYEQYF TGCAGCGCCACCTATCACTACGAGCAGTACTTC
15 TRBJ2-5 . TRBV19 once CASSIKGRGEETQYF TGTGCCAGTAGTATCAAGGGCAGGGGCGAAGAGACCCAGTACTTC
15 TRBJ2-1 . TRBV18 . CASSSSGSSYNEQFF TGTGCCAGCTCATCCTCGGGGAGCTCCTACAATGAGCAGTTCTTC
13 TRBJ1-2 . TRBV6-5 few CASSGSQIYGYTF TGTGCCAGCAGTGGTTCACAGATCTATGGCTACACCTTC
14 TRBJ2-1 TRBD1 TRBV30 . CARDRGRGGGEQFF TGTGCCCGAGACAGGGGGCGCGGAGGAGGTGAGCAGTTCTTC
15 TRBJ2-1 TRBD2 TRBV27 . CASSLTSGSYNEQFF TGTGCCAGCAGTTTGACTAGCGGCTCCTACAATGAGCAGTTCTTC
16 TRBJ2-2 TRBD1 TRBV15 once CATSRGDRVNTGELFF TGTGCCACCAGCAGGGGGGACAGGGTGAACACCGGGGAGCTGTTTTTT
14 TRBJ2-2 TRBD2 TRBV2 . CASRSGSTPGELFF TGTGCCAGCAGAAGCGGGAGTACCCCCGGGGAGCTGTTTTTT
15 TRBJ1-1 . TRBV12-2 few CASRLGYRDLAEAFF TGTGCAAGTCGCTTAGGGTATCGGGATTTGGCTGAAGCTTTCTTT
16 TRBJ2-4 TRBD1 TRBV4-2 . CASSQGQGAAKNIQYF TGTGCCAGCAGCCAAGGACAGGGGGCGGCCAAAAACATTCAGTACTTC
15 TRBJ1-3 . TRBV7-9 . CASSSPASAGNTIYF TGTGCCAGCAGCTCCCCAGCCAGCGCTGGAAACACCATATATTTT
15 TRBJ2-7 . TRBV23-1 . CASSQYRGLTYEQYF TGCGCCAGCAGTCAATACCGCGGATTAACCTACGAGCAGTACTTC
19 TRBJ2-3 TRBD2 TRBV28 . CASSPSVVRGRAKTDTQYF TGTGCCAGCAGTCCCAGCGTCGTCCGAGGGAGGGCCAAAACAGATACGCAGTATTTT
17 TRBJ2-3 TRBD2 TRBV29-1 . CSVETRFSGRAIDTQYF TGCAGCGTGGAAACTCGATTTAGCGGGAGGGCCATAGATACGCAGTATTTT
15 TRBJ1-2 . TRBV15 once CATSAYSNPGEGYTF TGTGCCACCAGCGCCTATTCCAACCCAGGGGAAGGCTACACCTTC
13 TRBJ1-1 TRBD1 TRBV29-1 . CSVAGTGGTEAFF TGCAGCGTAGCTGGGACAGGGGGTACTGAAGCTTTCTTT
13 TRBJ2-7 . TRBV5-1 . CASSFAAGGGQYF TGCGCCAGCAGCTTTGCGGCCGGAGGAGGGCAGTACTTC
13 TRBJ2-7 . TRBV5-1 . CASTIISGYEQYF TGCGCCAGCACCATCATAAGCGGGTACGAGCAGTACTTC
15 TRBJ2-3 TRBD1 TRBV9 . CASSAGTGLTDTQYF TGTGCCAGCAGCGCAGGGACAGGCCTTACAGATACGCAGTATTTT